This note documents a single T cell receptor (beta chain) sequence. Its antigen remains unidentified. These data belong to a study of cytomegalovirus exposure and HLA in healthy donors. Notes on the study in general: There were about 160 TCR beta chains listed as cytomegalovirus-associated.

V shed 3 bases, J shed 0 bases, and the junction held 5 bases outside the gene matches. Per the germline V gene, CDR1 is MNHEY and CDR2 is SMNVEV (reference sequence). This CDR3 region has 15 residues. TCRdb's copy holds only in-frame clones and misses some; the assay was immunoSEQ multiplex PCR. The top ten clones hold around 1.3% of a sample with roughly 250,000 clones, roughly 86% of them seen once. The specimen was PBMCs. The chain joins TRBV27 to TRBJ2-7, with 7 positions matching TRBD1. The clonotype originates from a young woman in good health and CMV-seropositive. DNA for the CDR3: TGTGCCAGCAGTTTTCAACAGGGGAGCTCCTACGAGCAGTACTTC. It translates to CASSFQQGSSYEQYF.